Presented here are 27 T cell receptor beta chains from one specimen sequenced in a study of T cell responses to AZD1222 COVID-19 vaccine. Some clones are missing from TCRdb's copy, which holds only in-frame ones; the method was immunoSEQ multiplex PCR. In the table there are roughly 90,000 clones, about 86% of which are singletons. The sequencing here drew on peripheral blood, taken on day 0 of AZD1222 vaccination. The receptors here all came from an adult in good health.

This clone has only one observation. CDR3 sequence reads: CASSKGRVNYGYTF. The CDR3 nucleotides are TGTGCCAGCAGTAAGGGACGGGTTAACTATGGCTACACCTTC. The J gene is TRBJ1-2, the V gene TRBV6-5, with D maybe TRBD1 (5 bases). CDR3 length: 14 amino acids. Trimming took 5 bases from V and 1 from J, leaving 11 bases between them. From germline, CDR1 is MNHEY and CDR2 SVGAGI.

This chain links TRBV7-9 with TRBJ2-2; D gene ambiguous. This CDR3 spans 13 amino acids. Germline CDR1 and CDR2: SEHNR and FQNEAQ (reference sequence). V was shortened by 1 base and J by 7 bases, with 7 bases between the two germline ends. The DNA for the CDR3 is TGTGCCAGCAGCTTAGAGTCCAGCGGGGAGCTGTTTTTT. Its protein is CASSLESSGELFF.

This clone is categorized as medium-sized (0.01 to 0.1%). V is TRBV2 and J is TRBJ2-2, with TRBD2 matching 14 bases. Germline values: CDR1 SNHLY, CDR2 FYNNEI. With V trimmed by 6 bases and J by 6 bases, 6 bases remained unmatched. There are 16 residues in the CDR3. The CDR3: CASRGLAGDYAGELFF. In DNA form, the CDR3 reads TGTGCCAGCAGGGGACTAGCGGGAGATTATGCCGGGGAGCTGTTTTTT.

V is TRBV6-1 and J is TRBJ1-2; D ambiguous. V was cut by 0 bases and J by 4 bases, with 6 bases left in between. This CDR3 comprises 13 residues. Germline V lookup: CDR1 MNHNS, CDR2 SASEGT. DNA of the CDR3: TGTGCCAGCAGTGAAGCCAGGAGCTATGGCTACACCTTC. The encoded protein is CASSEARSYGYTF.

The rearrangement uses TRBV4-2 and TRBJ2-3, with TRBD2 identical over 7 bases. This CDR3 has 16 residues. Germline CDR1 is LGHNA and CDR2 is YNFKEQ. V lost 2 bases, J lost 6 bases, and 11 bases stayed unmatched. CDR3 amino acids: CASSQLIDLGGDTQYF. CDR3 coding DNA: TGTGCCAGCAGCCAACTTATTGACTTGGGGGGGGATACGCAGTATTTT.

This clone was observed once. The chain combines TRBV5-1 with TRBJ2-5, with D maybe TRBD1 (6 bases). The V gene's germline CDR1 is SGHRS and CDR2 YFSETQ. Trimming pared 0 bases from V and 4 bases from J, leaving 10 bases between. The CDR3 has 14 amino acids. The chain's CDR3 is CASSLGQVGETQYF. CDR3 nucleotides: TGCGCCAGCAGCTTGGGACAGGTTGGAGAGACCCAGTACTTC. Together with reference TRBV5-1 and TRBJ2-5, the CDR3 gives the full variable domain: KAGVTQTPRYLIKTRGQQVTLSCSPISGHRSVSWYQQTPGQGLQFLFEYFSETQRNKGNFPGRFSGRQFSNSRSEMNVSTLELGDSALYLCASSLGQVGETQYFGPGTRLLVL.

This clone was recorded once. The chain carries TRBV2 and TRBJ1-5, with D perhaps TRBD1 (6 bases). The CDR3 contains 15 residues. Per germline, CDR1 SNHLY and CDR2 FYNNEI. V gave up 4 bases and J gave up 2 bases, with 12 bases separating them. This CDR3 is CASSAGGRGNQPQHF. CDR3 DNA sequence: TGTGCCAGCAGTGCCGGGGGGCGAGGCAATCAGCCCCAGCATTTT.

The chain uses TRBV7-9 and TRBJ2-3, with D perhaps matching TRBD2 (6 bases). CDR3 length: 15 amino acids. V dropped 2 bases and J dropped 0 bases, with 9 bases sitting between them. Germline CDR1 and CDR2: SEHNR and FQNEAQ (reference sequence). DNA for the CDR3: TGTGCCAGCAGCTTATACGGGAGTAGCACAGATACGCAGTATTTT. It encodes CASSLYGSSTDTQYF. Using reference TRBV7-9 and TRBJ2-3 for the parts outside the CDR3, the full variable domain is DTGVSQNPRHKITKRGQNVTFRCDPISEHNRLYWYRQTLGQGPEFLTYFQNEAQLEKSRLLSDRFSAERPKGSFSTLEIQRTEQGDSAMYLCASSLYGSSTDTQYFGPGTRLTVL.

V gene TRBV19 combines with J gene TRBJ1-4, with 8 bases lining up with TRBD1. This CDR3 is 15 amino acids long. V lost 5 bases, J lost 10 bases, and 12 bases stayed unmatched. Per the germline V gene, CDR1 is LNHDA and CDR2 is SQIVND (reference sequence). CDR3 region: CASSPSTGDFGKLFF. The CDR3 nucleotides are TGTGCCAGTAGTCCATCGACAGGGGATTTCGGAAAACTGTTTTTT.

The chain combines TRBV19 with TRBJ1-1; D gene uncertain. From germline, CDR1 is LNHDA and CDR2 SQIVND (reference sequence). Trimming removed 2 bases at V and 3 bases at J, with 7 bases between. This CDR3 comprises 13 residues. The CDR3 is CASSILADTEAFF. The DNA for the CDR3 is TGTGCCAGTAGTATATTGGCAGACACTGAAGCTTTCTTT.

V and J are TRBV29-1 and TRBJ1-2; tentative D call: TRBD1 (6 bases). The CDR3 consists of 11 residues. The germline V gene encodes CDR1 SQVTM and CDR2 ANQGSEA. Trimming took off 6 bases at V and 4 bases at J, with 9 bases between the two ends. CDR3 region: CSVDSSYGYTF. The CDR3 DNA sequence: TGCAGCGTGGACAGCTCCTATGGCTACACCTTC.

The rearrangement joins TRBV5-1 to TRBJ1-4, with TRBD1 identical over 9 bases. Germline CDR1 SGHRS, CDR2 YFSETQ. The CDR3 runs 15 residues. The trim removed 1 base at V and 8 bases at J, leaving 6 bases unmatched. This CDR3 reads CASSLSPTGGEKLFF. The CDR3 region has the DNA TGCGCCAGCAGCTTGTCTCCGACAGGGGGAGAAAAACTGTTTTTT.

This clone was seen only a few times. V is TRBV10-1 and J is TRBJ1-4; 8 positions agree with TRBD1. CDR3 length: 14 amino acids. V dropped 3 bases and J dropped 14; count of bases not matched to a gene: 11. The germline gives CDR1 WNHNN, CDR2 SYGVQD (reference sequence). The chain's CDR3 is CASSDGQGPRVLFF. The CDR3 nucleotides are TGCGCCAGCAGTGACGGACAGGGTCCAAGAGTGCTGTTTTTT.

This clone has only a few counts. This chain links TRBV9 with TRBJ2-5, with 11 bases identical to TRBD1. CDR1 and CDR2 (germline): SGDLS, YYNGEE. V lost 4 bases, J lost 5 bases, and 13 bases stayed unmatched. This CDR3 region has 17 residues. CDR3 sequence (DNA): TGTGCCAGCAGCCCCAGCCGGACAGGGGGCGTTTTGGAGACCCAGTACTTC. Translating it yields CASSPSRTGGVLETQYF.

This chain uses TRBV5-1 with TRBJ2-5; maybe TRBD2 (5 bases). Between the trimmed V and J ends, which lost 3 bases and 1 base, there was a span of 7 bases. Germline values: CDR1 SGHRS, CDR2 YFSETQ. The CDR3 loop spans 13 amino acids. In nucleotides, the CDR3 is TGCGCCAGCAGCTCCGGGATCCAAGAGACCCAGTACTTC. Its protein product is CASSSGIQETQYF.

The V gene is TRBV7-8, the J gene TRBJ1-2; weak D call: TRBD1 (5 bases). There are 16 residues in the CDR3. The V gene lost 2 bases and the J gene lost 0 bases, with 13 bases spanning the gap. Germline V gene data show CDR1 as SGHVS and CDR2 as FQNEAQ. The CDR3 loop is CASSLKRDPTNYGYTF. The DNA of the CDR3 is TGTGCCAGCAGCTTAAAAAGGGACCCGACTAACTATGGCTACACCTTC.

The gene calls are TRBV7-8 and TRBJ1-6, with D tentatively TRBD1 (6 bases). The CDR3 runs 17 residues. The V end was cut by 5 bases, the J end by 0 bases, with 14 bases between. Germline V gene sequence: CDR1 SGHVS, CDR2 FQNEAQ. The CDR3: CASSPNRASSYNSPLHF. The CDR3 DNA reads as TGTGCCAGCAGCCCAAACAGGGCTAGCTCCTATAATTCACCCCTCCACTTT.

This sequence joins TRBV18 and TRBJ2-7, with no clear D. V was cut by 2 bases and J by 6 bases, with 17 bases left in between. CDR3 length: 15 amino acids. Germline-derived CDR1 and CDR2 are KGHSH and LQKENI. CDR3 bases: TGTGCCAGCTCACCAGTAGACCCCGTAAGGAGCGAGCAGTACTTC. This encodes CASSPVDPVRSEQYF.

The genes are TRBV10-1 and TRBJ1-1; D gene unclear. Germline lookup yields CDR1 WNHNN and CDR2 SYGVQD (reference sequence). The CDR3 extends over 12 amino acids. Trimming took off 3 bases at V and 2 bases at J, with 4 bases between the two ends. DNA for the CDR3: TGCGCCAGCAGTGACCCTAACACTGAAGCTTTCTTT. Its protein is CASSDPNTEAFF.

The CDR3 loop reads CASSPPRPSGRAHEQFF. As DNA, the CDR3 is TGTGCCAGCAGCCCCCCTCGCCCTAGCGGGAGGGCACATGAGCAGTTCTTC. J is TRBJ2-1 and V is TRBV7-8; 12 bases map to TRBD2. The CDR3 contains 17 residues. V was clipped by 5 bases and J by 8 bases; unmatched bases: 13. CDR1 is SGHVS and CDR2 is FQNEAQ in the germline V gene.

The gene calls are TRBV24-1 and TRBJ1-3; D is unresolved. The CDR3 consists of 13 residues. The germline gives CDR1 KGHDR, CDR2 SFDVKD. The V and J ends lost 12 bases and 1 base respectively, with 12 bases between them. The CDR3 DNA reads TGTGCCCCCCACGGGAGATCTGGAAACACCATATATTTT. It is translated as CAPHGRSGNTIYF.

This chain joins TRBV6-5 and TRBJ1-6, with D hard to call. Germline V CDR1 and CDR2: MNHEY, SVGAGI. The CDR3 has 15 residues. Trimming left V 4 bases short and J 6 bases short, with 13 bases between. The DNA for the CDR3 is TGTGCCAGCAGTTTCTCGTTCCAGTCTAATTCACCCCTCCACTTT. This codes for CASSFSFQSNSPLHF.

The chain couples TRBV24-1 to TRBJ2-1; TRBD1 matches at 7 bases. The CDR3 has 16 residues. V shed 1 base and J 9 bases; nucleotides not matched to a gene: 11. CDR1 is KGHDR, CDR2 SFDVKD, per germline. The CDR3 DNA sequence: TGTGCCACCAGTGATTTAGTACGGGAAGGGGGCGGTGAGCAGTTCTTC. Translated, it gives CATSDLVREGGGEQFF.

V and J are TRBV12-5 and TRBJ1-5, with 10 bases aligning to TRBD1. Trimming cost V 1 base and J 7 bases; bases outside gene matches: 4. The CDR3 length is 15 residues. CDR1 and CDR2 (germline): LGHNT, FRNRAP. CDR3 region: CASGLGQGARQPQHF. The DNA of the CDR3 is TGTGCTAGTGGTTTGGGACAGGGGGCCCGCCAGCCCCAGCATTTT. The whole variable domain, filled in from reference TRBV12-5 and TRBJ1-5, reads DARVTQTPRHKVTEMGQEVTMRCQPILGHNTVFWYRQTMMQGLELLAYFRNRAPLDDSGMPKDRFSAEMPDATLATLKIQPSEPRDSAVYFCASGLGQGARQPQHFGDGTRLSIL.

The J gene is TRBJ1-6, the V gene TRBV12-5; D is uncertain. This CDR3 is 13 amino acids long. The germline V gene encodes CDR1 LGHNT and CDR2 FRNRAP. V lost 4 bases to trimming and J lost 2 bases, with 3 bases between them. The chain's CDR3 is CASGSTYNSPLHF. As DNA, the CDR3 is TGTGCTAGTGGTTCCACCTATAATTCACCCCTCCACTTT.

The chain is built from TRBV18 and TRBJ2-2, with 13 bases fitting TRBD2. The V segment lost 3 bases and the J segment 6 bases; nucleotides outside the gene matches: 7. This CDR3 spans 17 amino acids. In germline, CDR1 is KGHSH, CDR2 LQKENI. CDR3 DNA: TGTGCCAGCTCACCTAACGGACTAGCGGGAGCCCCCGGGGAGCTGTTTTTT. Translating gives CASSPNGLAGAPGELFF.

This clone was seen just once. The chain is built from TRBV24-1 and TRBJ1-1, with D hard to call. The V gene's germline CDR1 is KGHDR and CDR2 SFDVKD. V was clipped by 5 bases and J by 7 bases, with 10 bases between them. The CDR3 spans 12 residues. As DNA, the CDR3 is TGTGCCACCAGTGGTGGCAGCCATGAAGCTTTCTTT. This sequence encodes CATSGGSHEAFF.